A selection of T cell receptor beta chains follows, all from one sample in a study of T-cell reconstitution after alpha-beta-depleted transplantation in children. Using its own MiXCR run on the PCR reads, TCRdb lists one record per CDR3 protein. The sample holds some 220,000 distinct CDR3 sequences; 8% to 10% are singletons and the top ten take over 5%. Sequenced here: PBMCs from the stem cell graft donor, sampled from the stem cell graft. The receptors here all came from a human donor who donated a stem cell graft to a child with acute lymphoblastic leukemia. CDR3s include the opening cysteine and the closing phenylalanine or tryptophan. Each record gives: V gene, J gene, D gene, clone size, CDR3 protein, CDR3 DNA. D genes are given only for firm matches. Size tells how often a clone was seen (once, few, many) or the class of an expanded clone, and some rows leave it out.

>TRBV4-1|TRBJ2-1|.|many
CASSQEVSGVFNEQFF
TGCGCCAGCAGCCAAGAAGTTTCAGGGGTTTTCAATGAGCAGTTCTTC
>TRBV2|TRBJ2-7|.|few
CASSEAIQSFYEQYF
TGTGCCAGCAGTGAAGCGATTCAGAGTTTCTACGAGCAGTACTTC
>TRBV4-3|TRBJ2-1|.|.
CASSQDLEDGVYNEQFF
TGCGCCAGCAGCCAAGATCTTGAGGATGGGGTGTACAATGAGCAGTTCTTC
>TRBV20-1|TRBJ1-1|.|few
CSARTRRGETEAFF
TGCAGTGCTAGAACGCGGAGGGGAGAAACTGAAGCTTTCTTT
>TRBV2|TRBJ2-7|.|many
CASSEEGRDGSYEQYF
TGTGCCAGCAGTGAAGAGGGGCGGGACGGCTCCTACGAGCAGTACTTC
>TRBV12-5|TRBJ2-2|TRBD2|many
CATGLGTGGELFF
TGTGCTACGGGACTAGGAACTGGCGGGGAGCTGTTTTTT
>TRBV10-1|TRBJ2-3|TRBD2|.
CASCRNHPSGGAPGTQYF
TGCGCCAGCTGCCGAAATCATCCTAGCGGGGGAGCGCCGGGTACGCAGTATTTT
>TRBV7-2|TRBJ2-3|.|.
CASSLARDTQYF
TGTGCCAGCAGCTTAGCGCGAGATACGCAGTATTTT
>TRBV29-1|TRBJ1-1|.|.
CSVRRGQMNTEAFF
TGCAGCGTGCGGCGGGGCCAAATGAACACTGAAGCTTTCTTT
>TRBV19|TRBJ2-7|TRBD1|few
CASSNTGGSYEQYF
TGTGCCAGTAGCAACACAGGGGGGAGCTACGAGCAGTACTTC
>TRBV5-1|TRBJ1-1|TRBD1|.
CASSLTGALMNTEAFF
TGCGCCAGCAGCTTAACAGGGGCCCTAATGAACACTGAAGCTTTCTTT
>TRBV11-3|TRBJ2-7|TRBD2|many
CASSLGGGGSYEQYF
TGTGCCAGCAGCCTAGGCGGCGGGGGGTCCTACGAGCAGTACTTC
>TRBV2|TRBJ2-5|.|.
CASSGAGETQYF
TGTGCCAGCAGTGGAGCGGGAGAGACCCAGTACTTC
>TRBV11-2|TRBJ2-1|.|few
CASSRSGWQVIYNEQFF
TGTGCCAGCAGCCGTTCCGGGTGGCAGGTGATCTACAATGAGCAGTTCTTC
>TRBV3-1|TRBJ2-6|.|.
CASSQGTDNSGANVLTF
TGTGCCAGCAGCCAAGGGACAGATAACTCTGGGGCCAACGTCCTGACTTTC
>TRBV7-2|TRBJ1-3|.|many
CASSLLIDTIYF
TGTGCCAGCAGCTTACTTATAGACACCATATATTTT
>TRBV20-1|TRBJ2-3|TRBD2|.
CSASLRSGGFRDTQYF
TGCAGTGCTAGTCTTCGTAGCGGGGGATTCCGAGATACGCAGTATTTT
>TRBV2|TRBJ1-4|.|once
CASSELLASADEKLFF
TGTGCCAGCAGTGAGCTATTGGCTTCGGCGGATGAAAAACTGTTTTTT
>TRBV2|TRBJ2-3|.|.
CASTRDGSSTDTQYF
TGTGCCAGCACTAGGGACGGTTCTAGCACAGATACGCAGTATTTT
>TRBV7-2|TRBJ2-1|TRBD1|few
CASSLVRDRLYNEQFF
TGTGCCAGCAGCTTAGTCCGGGACAGGTTATACAATGAGCAGTTCTTC
>TRBV29-1|TRBJ1-1|TRBD1|many
CSVEGLTGANTEAFF
TGCAGCGTTGAAGGCCTGACAGGGGCGAACACTGAAGCTTTCTTT
>TRBV29-1|TRBJ2-2|.|many
CSAVWGLTGELFF
TGCAGCGCGGTTTGGGGCCTCACCGGGGAGCTGTTTTTT
>TRBV6-1|TRBJ2-3|.|few
CASSREGQNTDTQYF
TGTGCCAGCAGTCGGGAGGGACAGAACACAGATACGCAGTATTTT
>TRBV3-1|TRBJ2-1|.|many
CASSQVVGQFYNEQFF
TGTGCCAGCAGCCAGGTCGTAGGACAGTTCTACAATGAGCAGTTCTTC